The T cell receptor (beta chain) under discussion was sequenced for a study of blood T cell repertoires in COVID-19. Study as a whole: Acute-phase and convalescent COVID-19 samples originated in the United States, Italy and Spain. Sources were T cells, B-cell-depleted T cells, or PBMCs; the material itself was cDNA or gDNA.

As handled by the study authors: Amplification from reference gene primers served as the basis for estimated nucleated cell counts. Sequencing was performed with immunoSEQ multiplex PCR; in TCRdb, only in-frame clones are kept and a portion is missing. From that table come the V and J calls and clone size; the DNA was used to work out D and trimming. The sample has over 85,000 clones, about 80% seen once; the top ten hold about 24%. CDR1 and CDR2 from the germline V gene are MDHEN and SYDVKM. The V and J ends lost 11 bases and 4 bases respectively, with 20 bases between them. The CDR3 covers 15 residues.

The origin of this receptor is a man in his 70s with acute or convalescent COVID-19. V gene TRBV28 combines with J gene TRBJ1-4; possible D gene TRBD1, 6 bases. Material: peripheral blood. The CDR3 is CAGSRGGAGNEKLFF. CDR3 coding DNA: TGTGCCGGGAGCCGTGGGGGCGCGGGTAATGAAAAACTGTTTTTT.